Listed below are T cell receptor beta chains from one sample, sequenced in a study of blood T cell repertoires in COVID-19. Sequencing used immunoSEQ multiplex PCR; TCRdb keeps in-frame clones, though not all of them. The sample carries roughly 57,000 clones, approximately 89% recorded once. Specimen: peripheral blood. These receptors were collected from a man aged 55 to 70 with active or convalescent COVID-19. Each CDR3 is given with its conserved first and last residue. A D gene is named only where the DNA matches it firmly. Size tells how often a clone was seen (once, few, many) or the class of an expanded clone, and some rows leave it out.

TRBV3-1/TRBV3-2	TRBJ2-7	TRBD2	-	TGTGCCAGCAGCACGATCAGAGCGGGGGCGTCCTACGAGCAGTACTTC	CASSTIRAGASYEQYF
TRBV19	TRBJ1-2	-	-	TGTGCCAGTAGGAAAGACAGGCGTGTTGGCTACACCTTC	CASRKDRRVGYTF
TRBV5-6	TRBJ1-3	-	-	TGTGCCAGCAGCTTATCGCTCCGGGGGACTGGAAACACCATATATTTT	CASSLSLRGTGNTIYF
TRBV5-5	TRBJ2-1	TRBD2	-	TGTGCCAGCAGCTTGATGGGACTAGCGGACAATGAGCAGTTCTTC	CASSLMGLADNEQFF
TRBV2	TRBJ2-7	-	-	TGTGCCAGCAGTGAAGGCCAGGGCCGCGAGCAGTACTTC	CASSEGQGREQYF
TRBV11-2	TRBJ2-1	TRBD2	-	TGTGCCAGCAGCGTAGCGGGAGGGAACCGTGAGCAGTTCTTC	CASSVAGGNREQFF
TRBV6-5	TRBJ2-2	-	-	TGTGCCAGCAGTTACAGGAGAGCGAACACCGGGGAGCTGTTTTTT	CASSYRRANTGELFF
TRBV27	TRBJ2-5	TRBD2	-	TGTGCCAGCAGGCGGGGGGAGACCCAGTACTTC	CASRRGETQYF
TRBV6-5	TRBJ1-1	TRBD1	-	TGTGCCAGCAGTTCGACAGGGATTTCGACTTTCTTT	CASSSTGISTFF
TRBV7-2	TRBJ2-7	TRBD1	-	TGTGCCAGCAGCTTTTCACAGGGGGTTCCCTACGAGCAGTACTTC	CASSFSQGVPYEQYF
TRBV12-5	TRBJ1-2	-	once	TGTGCTAGTGGCAGTGGGGGCGGCGGCTACACCTTC	CASGSGGGGYTF
TRBV6-1	TRBJ1-5	-	-	TGTGCCAGCAGTGAAGCGATCTTGGCAGGCAGCTATAGCAATCAGCCCCAGCATTTT	CASSEAILAGSYSNQPQHF
TRBV28	TRBJ2-7	TRBD2	-	TGTGCCAGCAGGAGAGGGACTAGCGTTTACGAGCAGTACTTC	CASRRGTSVYEQYF
TRBV3-1/TRBV3-2	TRBJ2-3	TRBD2	-	TGTGCCAGCAGCCAAGTCGCGATAGCGGGGGGTCACACAGATACGCAGTATTTT	CASSQVAIAGGHTDTQYF
TRBV5-4	TRBJ2-7	-	-	TGTGCCAGCAGCTACCCCGGGGGCTCCTACGAGCAGTACTTC	CASSYPGGSYEQYF
TRBV6-6	TRBJ2-3	TRBD1	-	TGTGCCAGCAGTTATGGAGGGACAGGGGGAGATACGCAGTATTTT	CASSYGGTGGDTQYF
TRBV25-1	TRBJ1-3	-	-	TGTGCCAGCCGTAGCTGGGACAATGGAAACACCATATATTTT	CASRSWDNGNTIYF
TRBV7-9	TRBJ2-2	TRBD1	once	TGTGCCAGCAGCCCCGGGACAGCAAACACCGGGGAGCTGTTTTTT	CASSPGTANTGELFF
TRBV30	TRBJ1-6	-	-	TGTGCCTGCATCCTAGGACAGAGAAATTCACCCCTCCACTTT	CACILGQRNSPLHF
TRBV5-5	TRBJ2-1	-	-	TGTGCCAGCAGCTTAGGACCCCGGGGAGATGAGCAGTTCTTC	CASSLGPRGDEQFF
TRBV5-4	TRBJ2-1	TRBD2	-	TGTGCCAGCAGCATGACTAGCGGGCGAAACAATGAGCAGTTCTTC	CASSMTSGRNNEQFF
TRBV28	TRBJ1-1	-	-	TGTGCCAGCAGTTTATACCAGATAAACACTGAAGCTTTCTTT	CASSLYQINTEAFF
TRBV30	TRBJ1-4	-	-	TGTGCCTGGGCGGATAATGAAAAACTGTTTTTT	CAWADNEKLFF
TRBV19	TRBJ1-2	TRBD1	-	TGTGCCAGTAGTATCGGAAAGGGGGCAAAGTATGGCTACACCTTC	CASSIGKGAKYGYTF
TRBV5-1	TRBJ2-7	-	-	TGCGCCAGCAGCTTACTTTCGGCAGGAACCTCCTACGAGCAGTACTTC	CASSLLSAGTSYEQYF
TRBV5-4	TRBJ2-2	-	-	TGTGCCAGCAGCTTGGAGTCAGGGGTCCCCGGGGAGCTGTTTTTT	CASSLESGVPGELFF
TRBV21-1	TRBJ1-5	-	-	TGTGCCAGCAGCTTTAGAACTGGTCAGCCCCAGCATTTT	CASSFRTGQPQHF
TRBV5-1	TRBJ2-3	-	-	TGCGCCAGCAGGGCTGGTAGCACAGATACGCAGTATTTT	CASRAGSTDTQYF
TRBV7-2	TRBJ2-2	-	-	TGTGCCAGCAGCTTAGTTGCGGCTAAGGCGAACACCGGGGAGCTGTTTTTT	CASSLVAAKANTGELFF
TRBV9	TRBJ1-1	TRBD1	-	TGTGCCAGCAGCGCGACAGGGGCGGGGCGCACTGAAGCTTTCTTT	CASSATGAGRTEAFF
TRBV15	TRBJ1-4	TRBD1	-	TGTGCCACCAGCAGAGTAGGGACAGGGGGTGAAAAACTGTTTTTT	CATSRVGTGGEKLFF
TRBV5-1	TRBJ1-1	-	-	TGCGCCAGCAGCAGAGGGGGAAGGACTGAAGCTTTCTTT	CASSRGGRTEAFF
TRBV3-1/TRBV3-2	TRBJ1-1	TRBD1	-	TGTGCCAGCAGCTCCCACAGGGGGACAGGGGGAAGTTTCATGAACACTGAAGCTTTCTTT	CASSSHRGTGGSFMNTEAFF
TRBV5-1	TRBJ2-7	-	-	TGCGCCAGCAGCTTGGTAGAGGGATTGGGTTCCTACGAGCAGTACTTC	CASSLVEGLGSYEQYF
TRBV5-1	TRBJ1-5	TRBD1	-	TGCGCCAGCAGCTTGGCCGGGGGGGACAGTCAGCCCCAGCATTTT	CASSLAGGDSQPQHF
TRBV7-9	TRBJ2-7	-	-	TGTGCCAGCAGCTTAGATTTTCAGGGCTACGAGCAGTACTTC	CASSLDFQGYEQYF
TRBV7-2	TRBJ1-5	TRBD1	once	TGTGCCAGCAGCCTAACAGGGGTGGATCAGCCCCAGCATTTT	CASSLTGVDQPQHF
TRBV28	TRBJ1-2	-	-	TGTGCCAGCAGCTCACAGCCGTCTATGAGCTACACCTTC	CASSSQPSMSYTF
TRBV18	TRBJ2-7	-	-	TGTGCCAGCTCACCACCAAGCCCGAGCTACGAGCAGTACTTC	CASSPPSPSYEQYF
TRBV20-1	TRBJ1-5	-	-	TGCAGTGCTAGTGGCTCCGGCCAGGGTTATAGCAATCAGCCCCAGCATTTT	CSASGSGQGYSNQPQHF
TRBV11-2	TRBJ2-1	TRBD2	few	TGTGCCAGCAGCAGAACCGGGACTAGCGGGAGAAATGAGCAGTTCTTC	CASSRTGTSGRNEQFF